The TCR beta chain described here comes from a study of early T cells in non-severe SARS-CoV-2 infection. The germline V and J ends were trimmed by 0 bases and 6 bases, with 18 bases remaining between them. The CDR3 contains 17 residues. Germline V gene sequence: CDR1 MGHRA, CDR2 YSYEKL. TCRdb reprocessed the 5' RACE reads via MiXCR and lists one record per CDR3 protein. The sample has about 83,000 distinct CDR3 sequences, over 9% seen once. This clonotype was counted only a few times. The sequenced material came from whole blood. This receptor was identified in an adult who was a healthcare worker with PCR-confirmed SARS-CoV-2 infection or an uninfected control (not recorded which). This rearrangement joins TRBV4-1 to TRBJ2-4; tentatively, D is TRBD2 (5 bases). In DNA form, the CDR3 reads TGCGCCAGCAGCCAAGATCTGAGCAAGCGGTCGGGAAACATTCAGTACTTC. Translation: CASSQDLSKRSGNIQYF.